What follows describes a single TCR beta chain. This entry is derived from a study of blood T cell repertoires in COVID-19. Trimming pared 7 bases from V and 4 bases from J, leaving 14 bases between. CDR1 is ENHRY, CDR2 SYGVKD, per germline. This CDR3 region has 14 residues. Only in-frame clones appear in the TCRdb table, and some are missing; sequencing was by immunoSEQ multiplex PCR. The sample records over 250,000 clones, approximately 90% being singletons. This receptor was obtained from a woman aged 25-40 years who had recovered from COVID-19. Material: PBMCs or T cells enriched from blood (not recorded which). This chain links TRBV10-3 with TRBJ1-5; D uncertain. This chain's CDR3 is CAIKSIAPNQPQHF. DNA for the CDR3: TGTGCCATCAAAAGCATAGCTCCAAATCAGCCCCAGCATTTT.